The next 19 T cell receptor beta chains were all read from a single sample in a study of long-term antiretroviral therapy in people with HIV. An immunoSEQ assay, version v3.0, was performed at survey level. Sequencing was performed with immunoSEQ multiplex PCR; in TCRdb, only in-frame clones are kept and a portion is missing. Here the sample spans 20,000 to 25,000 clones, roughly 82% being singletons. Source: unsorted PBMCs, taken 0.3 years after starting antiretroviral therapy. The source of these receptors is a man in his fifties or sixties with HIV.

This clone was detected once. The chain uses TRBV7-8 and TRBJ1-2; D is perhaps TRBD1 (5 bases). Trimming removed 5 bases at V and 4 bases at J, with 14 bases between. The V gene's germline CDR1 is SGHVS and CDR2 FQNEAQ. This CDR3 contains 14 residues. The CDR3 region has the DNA TGTGCCAGCAGCGTTACAGGCCGTCCCTATGGCTACACCTTC. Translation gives CASSVTGRPYGYTF.

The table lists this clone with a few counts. The CDR3, as DNA: TGTGCCAGCAGTTACGGGCAGACAGCCTACGAGCAGTACTTC. Translation: CASSYGQTAYEQYF. V and J are TRBV6-6 and TRBJ2-7, with a possible D match to TRBD1 (5 bases). The V end was cut by 2 bases, the J end by 2 bases, with 10 bases between. The CDR3 runs 14 residues. Germline V lookup: CDR1 MNHNY, CDR2 SVGAGI (reference sequence).

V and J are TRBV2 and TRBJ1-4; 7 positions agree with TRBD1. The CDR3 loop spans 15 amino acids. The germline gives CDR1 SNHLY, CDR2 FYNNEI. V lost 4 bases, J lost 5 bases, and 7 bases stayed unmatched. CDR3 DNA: TGTGCCAGCAGTGGGAGTAGGGACAGCAATGAAAAACTGTTTTTT. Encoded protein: CASSGSRDSNEKLFF.

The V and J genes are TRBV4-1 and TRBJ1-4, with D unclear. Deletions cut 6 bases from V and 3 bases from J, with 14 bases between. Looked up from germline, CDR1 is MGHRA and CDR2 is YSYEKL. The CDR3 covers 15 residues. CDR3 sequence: CASRTLTESNEKLFF. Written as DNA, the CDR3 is TGCGCCAGCAGGACCCTAACGGAGTCTAATGAAAAACTGTTTTTT.

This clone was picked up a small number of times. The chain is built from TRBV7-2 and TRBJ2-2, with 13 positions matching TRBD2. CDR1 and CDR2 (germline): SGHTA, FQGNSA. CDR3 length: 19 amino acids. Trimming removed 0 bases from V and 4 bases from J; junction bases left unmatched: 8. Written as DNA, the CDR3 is TGTGCCAGCAGCTTAGCGCCCCCCACTAGCGGGGGGGGCACCGGGGAGCTGTTTTTT. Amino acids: CASSLAPPTSGGGTGELFF.

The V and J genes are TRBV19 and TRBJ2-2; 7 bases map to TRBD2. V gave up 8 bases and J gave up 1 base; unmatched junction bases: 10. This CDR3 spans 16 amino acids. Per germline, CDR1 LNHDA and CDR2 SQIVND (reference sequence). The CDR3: CASQSGGSGNTGELFF. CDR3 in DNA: TGTGCCAGTCAGTCGGGGGGTTCGGGGAACACCGGGGAGCTGTTTTTT. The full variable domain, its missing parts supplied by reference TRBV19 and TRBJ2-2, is DGGITQSPKYLFRKEGQNVTLSCEQNLNHDAMYWYRQDPGQGLRLIYYSQIVNDFQKGDIAEGYSVSREKKESFPLTVTSAQKNPTAFYLCASQSGGSGNTGELFFGEGSRLTVL.

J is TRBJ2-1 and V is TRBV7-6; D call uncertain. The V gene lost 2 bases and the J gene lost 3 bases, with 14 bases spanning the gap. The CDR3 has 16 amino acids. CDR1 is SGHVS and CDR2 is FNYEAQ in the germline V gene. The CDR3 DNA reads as TGTGCCAGCAGCTTAAGACAACTGGCGATCTACAATGAGCAGTTCTTC. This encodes CASSLRQLAIYNEQFF.

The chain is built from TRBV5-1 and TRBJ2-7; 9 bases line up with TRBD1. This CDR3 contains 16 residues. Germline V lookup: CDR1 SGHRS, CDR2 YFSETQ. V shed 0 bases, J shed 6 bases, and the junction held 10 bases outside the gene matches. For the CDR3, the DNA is TGCGCCAGCAGCTTGGCTTATGTGGGACAGGGAGGCGAGCAGTACTTC. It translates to CASSLAYVGQGGEQYF. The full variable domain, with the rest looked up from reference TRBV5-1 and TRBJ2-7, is KAGVTQTPRYLIKTRGQQVTLSCSPISGHRSVSWYQQTPGQGLQFLFEYFSETQRNKGNFPGRFSGRQFSNSRSEMNVSTLELGDSALYLCASSLAYVGQGGEQYFGPGTRLTVT.

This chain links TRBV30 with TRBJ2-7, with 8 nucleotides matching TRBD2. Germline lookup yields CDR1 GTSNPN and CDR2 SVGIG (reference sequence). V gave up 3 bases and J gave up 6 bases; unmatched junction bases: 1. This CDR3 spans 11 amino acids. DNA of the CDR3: TGTGCCTGGAGCGCGGGGGGCGAGCAGTACTTC. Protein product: CAWSAGGEQYF.

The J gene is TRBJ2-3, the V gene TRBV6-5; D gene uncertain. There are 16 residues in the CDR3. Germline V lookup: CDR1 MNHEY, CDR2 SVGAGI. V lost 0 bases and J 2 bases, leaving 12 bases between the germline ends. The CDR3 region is CASSYSPNTPTDTQYF. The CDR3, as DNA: TGTGCCAGCAGTTACTCCCCCAACACCCCCACAGATACGCAGTATTTT.

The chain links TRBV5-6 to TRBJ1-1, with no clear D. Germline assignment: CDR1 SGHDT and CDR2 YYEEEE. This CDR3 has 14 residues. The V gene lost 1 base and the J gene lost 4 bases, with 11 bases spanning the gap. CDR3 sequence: CASSLFGLRTEAFF. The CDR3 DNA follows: TGTGCCAGCAGCTTGTTCGGACTTCGCACTGAAGCTTTCTTT.

This CDR3 is CASSRTGRGRVTDTQYF. CDR3 DNA: TGTGCCAGCTCCCGGACAGGGAGGGGACGGGTCACAGATACGCAGTATTTT. This rearrangement joins TRBV18 to TRBJ2-3; maybe TRBD1 (8 bases). Trimming cost V 6 bases and J 2 bases, with 21 bases left between them. The CDR3 contains 17 residues. In germline, CDR1 is KGHSH, CDR2 LQKENI.

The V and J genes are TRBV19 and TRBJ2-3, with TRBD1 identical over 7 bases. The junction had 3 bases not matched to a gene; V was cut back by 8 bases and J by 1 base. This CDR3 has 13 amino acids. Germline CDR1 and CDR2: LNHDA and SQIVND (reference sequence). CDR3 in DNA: TGTGCCAGTGATCAGGGGGGCACAGATACGCAGTATTTT. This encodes CASDQGGTDTQYF.

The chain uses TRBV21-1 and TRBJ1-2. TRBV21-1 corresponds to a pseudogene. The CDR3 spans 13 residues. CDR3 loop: CASSNRRQEGYTF. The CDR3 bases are TGTGCCAGCAGCAATCGGCGCCAGGAGGGCTACACCTTC.

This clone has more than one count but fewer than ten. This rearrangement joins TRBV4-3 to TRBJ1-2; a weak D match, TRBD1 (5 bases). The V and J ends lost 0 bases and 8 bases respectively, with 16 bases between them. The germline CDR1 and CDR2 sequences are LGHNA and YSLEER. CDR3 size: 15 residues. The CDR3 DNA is TGCGCCAGCAGCCAAGATGGATCGGGGGGTGAAGGCTACACCTTC. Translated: CASSQDGSGGEGYTF.

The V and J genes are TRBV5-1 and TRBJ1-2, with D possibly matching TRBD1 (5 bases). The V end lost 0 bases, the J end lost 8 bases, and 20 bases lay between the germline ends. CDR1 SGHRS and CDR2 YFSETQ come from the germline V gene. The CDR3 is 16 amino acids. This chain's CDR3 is CASSLARAGADTGYTF. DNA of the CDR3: TGCGCCAGCAGCTTGGCCAGAGCTGGGGCTGATACAGGCTACACCTTC.

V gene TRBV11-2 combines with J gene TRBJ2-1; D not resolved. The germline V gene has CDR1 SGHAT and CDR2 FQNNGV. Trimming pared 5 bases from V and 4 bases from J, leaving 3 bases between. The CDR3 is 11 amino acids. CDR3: CASSVYNEQFF. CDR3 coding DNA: TGTGCCAGCAGCGTATACAATGAGCAGTTCTTC.

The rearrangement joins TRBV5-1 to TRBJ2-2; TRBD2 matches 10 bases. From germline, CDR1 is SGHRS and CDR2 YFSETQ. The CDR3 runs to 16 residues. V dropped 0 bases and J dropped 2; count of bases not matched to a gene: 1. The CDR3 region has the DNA TGCGCCAGCAGCTTGGTAGCGGGGGGAAACACCGGGGAGCTGTTTTTT. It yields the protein CASSLVAGGNTGELFF. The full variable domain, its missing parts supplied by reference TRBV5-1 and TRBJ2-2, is KAGVTQTPRYLIKTRGQQVTLSCSPISGHRSVSWYQQTPGQGLQFLFEYFSETQRNKGNFPGRFSGRQFSNSRSEMNVSTLELGDSALYLCASSLVAGGNTGELFFGEGSRLTVL.

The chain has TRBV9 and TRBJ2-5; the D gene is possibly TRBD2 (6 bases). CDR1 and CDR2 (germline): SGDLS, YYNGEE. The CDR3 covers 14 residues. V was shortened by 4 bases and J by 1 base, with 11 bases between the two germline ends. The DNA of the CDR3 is TGTGCCAGCAGCCCCCGGGACTTCCAAGAGACCCAGTACTTC. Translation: CASSPRDFQETQYF.